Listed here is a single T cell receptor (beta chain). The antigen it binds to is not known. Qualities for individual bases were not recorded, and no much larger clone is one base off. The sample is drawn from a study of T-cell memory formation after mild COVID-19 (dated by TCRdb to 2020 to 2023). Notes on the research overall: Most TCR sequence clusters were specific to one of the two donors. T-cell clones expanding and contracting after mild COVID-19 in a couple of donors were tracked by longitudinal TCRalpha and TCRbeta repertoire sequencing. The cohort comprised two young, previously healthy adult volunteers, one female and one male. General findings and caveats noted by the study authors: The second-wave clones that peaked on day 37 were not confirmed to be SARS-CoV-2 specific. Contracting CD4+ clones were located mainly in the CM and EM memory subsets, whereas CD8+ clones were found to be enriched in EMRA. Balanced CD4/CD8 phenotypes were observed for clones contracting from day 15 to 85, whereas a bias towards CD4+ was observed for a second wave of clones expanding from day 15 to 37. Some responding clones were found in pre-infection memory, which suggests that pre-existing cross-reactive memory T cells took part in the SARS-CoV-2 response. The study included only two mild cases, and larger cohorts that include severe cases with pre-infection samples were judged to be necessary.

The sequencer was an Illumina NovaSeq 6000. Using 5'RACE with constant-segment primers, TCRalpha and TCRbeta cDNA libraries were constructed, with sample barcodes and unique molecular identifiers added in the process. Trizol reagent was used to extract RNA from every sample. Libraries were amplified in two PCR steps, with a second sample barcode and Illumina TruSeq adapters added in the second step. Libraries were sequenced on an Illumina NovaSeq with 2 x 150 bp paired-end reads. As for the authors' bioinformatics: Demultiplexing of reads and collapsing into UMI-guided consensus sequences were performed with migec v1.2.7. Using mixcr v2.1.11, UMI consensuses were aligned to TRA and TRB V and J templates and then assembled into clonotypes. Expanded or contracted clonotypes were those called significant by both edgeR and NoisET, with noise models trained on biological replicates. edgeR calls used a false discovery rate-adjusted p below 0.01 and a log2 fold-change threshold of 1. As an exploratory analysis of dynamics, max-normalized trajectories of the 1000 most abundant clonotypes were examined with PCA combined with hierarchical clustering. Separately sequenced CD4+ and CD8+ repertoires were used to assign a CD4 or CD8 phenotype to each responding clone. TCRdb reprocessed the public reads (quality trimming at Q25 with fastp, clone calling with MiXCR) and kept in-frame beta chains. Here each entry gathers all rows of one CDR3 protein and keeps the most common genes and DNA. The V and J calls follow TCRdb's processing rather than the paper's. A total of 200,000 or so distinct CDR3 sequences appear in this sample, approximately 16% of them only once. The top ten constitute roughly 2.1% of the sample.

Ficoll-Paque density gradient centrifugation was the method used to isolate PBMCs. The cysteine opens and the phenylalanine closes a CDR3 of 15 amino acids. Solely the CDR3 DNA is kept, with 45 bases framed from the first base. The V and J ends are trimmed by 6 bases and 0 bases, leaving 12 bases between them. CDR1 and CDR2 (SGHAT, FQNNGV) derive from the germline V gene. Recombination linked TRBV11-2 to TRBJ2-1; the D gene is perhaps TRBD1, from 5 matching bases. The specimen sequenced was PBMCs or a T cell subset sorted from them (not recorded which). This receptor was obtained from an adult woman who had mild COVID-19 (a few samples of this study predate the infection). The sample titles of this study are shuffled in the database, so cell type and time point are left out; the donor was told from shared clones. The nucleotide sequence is TGTGCCAGCAGTGGTGGGGCTAGCTCCTACAATGAGCAGTTCTTC. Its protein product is CASSGGASSYNEQFF.